The clone carrying this TCR beta chain was observed a single time. What it recognizes is unknown. This sample is part of a study of Ad26.COV2.S vaccination and SARS-CoV-2 variants. In the study overall: Donor got 5x10^10 or 1x10^11 viral particles of Ad26.COV2.S.

Treatment of the sample: 15 to 20 received Ad26.COV2.S at low or high dose, single or two shots; 5 received placebo; per-sample allocation not given. Specimens were obtained on day 63 following the first vaccine or placebo injection. Overall study results and limits: The placebo group had lower spike-specific TCR breadth than the vaccine recipients did.

Trimming took off 5 bases at V and 5 bases at J, with 12 bases between the two ends. The CDR3 is made up of 13 amino acids. Germline V gene lookup returns CDR1 SGHVS and CDR2 FQNEAQ. The protocol was immunoSEQ multiplex PCR, while the TCRdb copy is restricted to in-frame clones and leaves out a portion. This table has a few hundred thousand clones, 83% appearing once. The receptor was isolated from a person aged 18 to 59 who received the Ad26.COV2.S COVID-19 vaccine or a placebo. J is TRBJ2-5 and V is TRBV7-8; D is uncertain. The sample here was peripheral blood, taken in a trial of Ad26.COV2.S vaccine versus placebo. The CDR3 DNA reads as TGTGCCAGCAGCCGACGGACGATGGAGACCCAGTACTTC. Protein sequence: CASSRRTMETQYF.